The 12 T cell receptor beta chains in this list originate from one sample, sequenced in a study of blood T cell repertoires in COVID-19. Libraries were prepared by immunoSEQ multiplex PCR; TCRdb keeps only in-frame clonotypes and omits some of them. In the table there are 130,000 to 150,000 clones, around 83% of which are singletons. Sequencing was performed on peripheral blood. These receptors were collected from a man in his 60s with active or convalescent COVID-19.

V is TRBV7-2 and J is TRBJ2-2; 10 nucleotides align to TRBD1. The CDR3 contains 17 residues. Trimming took 1 base from V and 1 from J; bases not matched to a gene: 3. Germline-derived CDR1 and CDR2 are SGHTA and FQGNSA. This CDR3 is CASSLDRTGGNTGELFF. In DNA form, the CDR3 reads TGTGCCAGCAGCTTAGACCGGACAGGGGGGAACACCGGGGAGCTGTTTTTT.

The V call is TRBV4-1, the J call TRBJ2-2, with 11 bases aligning to TRBD2. The CDR3 covers 18 residues. The germline V gene has CDR1 MGHRA and CDR2 YSYEKL. Unmatched junction bases numbered 11, after V lost 3 bases and J lost 5 bases. CDR3 nucleotides: TGCGCCAGCAGCCACCCATTATTACTAGCGGGAGTTACCGGGGAGCTGTTTTTT. Its translation: CASSHPLLLAGVTGELFF.

The rearrangement links TRBV24-1 to TRBJ2-5; TRBD2 matches at 7 bases. Looked up from germline, CDR1 is KGHDR and CDR2 is SFDVKD. Trimming at V came to 3 bases and at J to 5 bases, leaving 11 bases not matched to a gene. There are 16 residues in the CDR3. CDR3 sequence (DNA): TGTGCCACCAGTGATCCCACGACTAGCTTGGGTGAGACCCAGTACTTC. Its translation is CATSDPTTSLGETQYF.

J is TRBJ1-1 and V is TRBV11-2, with no clear D. Germline V CDR1 and CDR2: SGHAT, FQNNGV. Trimming shortened V by 7 bases and J by 0 bases, and 18 bases separated the two germline ends. The CDR3 length is 16 residues. CDR3 amino acids: CASTNTGRTLNTEAFF. The CDR3, as DNA: TGTGCCAGCACCAATACGGGAAGAACCTTGAACACTGAAGCTTTCTTT.

CDR3 sequence: CASTKTGGTEAFF. The CDR3 DNA reads as TGCGCCAGCACTAAGACTGGTGGCACTGAAGCTTTCTTT. The rearrangement uses TRBV10-2 and TRBJ1-1; D remains unclear. CDR1 and CDR2 (germline): WSHSY, SAAADI. The CDR3 runs 13 residues. V lost 7 bases and J 4 bases, leaving 13 bases between the germline ends.

The table lists this clone with a few counts. V usage is TRBV3-1 (or the pseudogene TRBV3-2) and J usage is TRBJ2-7, with D unclear. CDR1 and CDR2 (germline): LGHDT, YNNKEL (reference sequence). The CDR3 sequence is 13 residues long. Trimming removed 2 bases from V and 5 bases from J, with 10 bases in between. CDR3 nucleotides: TGTGCCAGCAGCCAAAGAGGTCCGAACGAGCAGTACTTC. It is translated as CASSQRGPNEQYF.

The J gene is TRBJ1-2, the V gene TRBV11-1; no definite D call. Trimming left V 11 bases short and J 7 bases short, with 14 bases between. The CDR3 runs to 11 residues. Per germline, CDR1 SGHAT and CDR2 FQDESV (reference sequence). The CDR3 sequence is CAPRRNGGYTF. CDR3 sequence (DNA): TGTGCCCCGCGGAGGAATGGTGGCTACACCTTC.

This chain joins TRBV2 and TRBJ2-6; 10 bases match TRBD1. V was pared by 6 bases and J by 4 bases, with 6 bases of the junction left unmatched. The CDR3 is made up of 16 amino acids. The germline CDR1 and CDR2 sequences are SNHLY and FYNNEI. The CDR3 bases are TGTGCCAGCAGCTGGGACAGGGGTTCGGGGGCCAACGTCCTGACTTTC. Amino acid sequence: CASSWDRGSGANVLTF. Based on the CDR3 plus reference TRBV2 and TRBJ2-6, the full variable domain is EPEVTQTPSHQVTQMGQEVILRCVPISNHLYFYWYRQILGQKVEFLVSFYNNEISEKSEIFDDQFSVERPDGSNFTLKIRSTKLEDSAMYFCASSWDRGSGANVLTFGAGSRLTVL.

This clone was picked up one time. The chain is built from TRBV10-2 and TRBJ1-6, with D tentatively TRBD1 (5 bases). Trimming removed 7 bases from V and 9 bases from J, with 13 bases in between. Per the germline V gene, CDR1 is WSHSY and CDR2 is SAAADI. CDR3 length equals 13 residues. The CDR3 spells CASTPQGLSPLHF. The CDR3 region has the DNA TGCGCCAGCACCCCCCAGGGTCTTTCACCCCTCCACTTT.

The V and J genes are TRBV12-5 and TRBJ2-1; TRBD2 matches 7 bases. CDR1 and CDR2 from the germline V gene are LGHNT and FRNRAP. V lost 0 bases and J lost 12; bases outside the gene matches: 2. The length of the CDR3 is 12 residues. The CDR3 sequence is CASGLVLAAQFF. The CDR3 DNA is TGTGCTAGTGGTTTGGTGCTAGCGGCGCAGTTCTTC.

The chain couples TRBV6-5 to TRBJ1-1; 11 bases fit TRBD1. Germline-derived CDR1 and CDR2 are MNHEY and SVGAGI. CDR3 size: 14 residues. The J segment lost 5 bases and the V segment lost 6 bases, leaving 5 bases of the junction unmatched. CDR3 sequence (DNA): TGTGCCAGCAGCCTAGGGACAGGGGGGACTGAAGCTTTCTTT. It translates to CASSLGTGGTEAFF.

V gene TRBV27 combines with J gene TRBJ2-2, with D possibly TRBD1 on 6 matching bases. The CDR3 runs to 16 residues. Germline V gene sequence: CDR1 MNHEY, CDR2 SMNVEV (reference sequence). The ends were cut back, 5 bases at V and 7 bases at J, with 20 bases in the middle. The CDR3 here is CASSPGPTGFIGELFF. The CDR3 DNA follows: TGTGCCAGCAGTCCTGGGCCCACAGGGTTTATCGGGGAGCTGTTTTTT.